The rows below give T cell receptor beta chains drawn from one sample of a study of blood T cells in healthy people across ages. TCRdb analysed the 5' RACE reads with MiXCR anew, one entry per CDR3 protein. The sample includes roughly 1 million distinct CDR3 sequences, 25% seen only once; the top ten take less than 0.85%. This same sample was also part of a study on T cells of mothers and their children.

Material: blood. The receptors were sampled from a girl aged 2 to 9 in good health. Each CDR3 is given with its conserved first and last residue. The D gene is left open where the match is weak. Size is omitted from some rows. Given values are once, few, many or a class for expanded clones.

TRBV21-1	TRBJ2-7	-	-	TGTGCCAGCAGCCCTGGGGGACTCATCAGCTCCTACGAGCAGTACTTC	CASSPGGLISSYEQYF
TRBV3-1	TRBJ2-7	-	-	TGTGCCAGCAGCCTCAGGGGTTTCTCCTACGAGCAGTACTTC	CASSLRGFSYEQYF
TRBV4-1	TRBJ2-3	-	TRBD2	TGCGCCAGCAGCACCCGGACTAGCGGGAGGGCCGGAGCGCCCCATACGCAGTATTTT	CASSTRTSGRAGAPHTQYF
TRBV27	TRBJ1-1	few	-	TGTGCCAGCAGTCCTGAATGGAGCACTGAAGCTTTCTTT	CASSPEWSTEAFF
TRBV28	TRBJ1-1	-	-	TGTGCCAGCAGTCAACCTACGGGGGGTGACACTGAAGCTTTCTTT	CASSQPTGGDTEAFF
TRBV7-6	TRBJ1-4	many	-	TGTGCCAGCAGCTTGGATCGAGAAAAACTGTTTTTT	CASSLDREKLFF
TRBV9	TRBJ2-1	-	-	TGTGCCAGCAGCGGGGGGGCCGCCTACAATGAGCAGTTCTTC	CASSGGAAYNEQFF
TRBV19	TRBJ2-7	-	TRBD1	TGTGCCAGTAGTATAGAAGGGACAGGGATTTACGAGCAGTACTTC	CASSIEGTGIYEQYF
TRBV7-6	TRBJ2-5	-	TRBD1	TGTGCCAGCAGCTCCATAGCGGACAGGGTCGGAGAGACCCAGTACTTC	CASSSIADRVGETQYF
TRBV28	TRBJ2-7	-	TRBD2	TGTGCCAGCAGTTTCGCGGTAGCGGGAAACGAGCAGTACTTC	CASSFAVAGNEQYF
TRBV6-2/TRBV6-3	TRBJ1-1	few	-	TGTGCCAGCAGGGGACCCTACCGGGACATCTTCGATCGTAAGGGTGAAGCTTTCTTT	CASRGPYRDIFDRKGEAFF
TRBV20-1	TRBJ1-2	few	TRBD1	TGCAGTGCTCGGGACAGTGCGAACTATGGCTACACCTTC	CSARDSANYGYTF
TRBV29-1	TRBJ2-5	-	TRBD1	TGCAGCGCCGGGACAGGCCCAGAGACCCAGTACTTC	CSAGTGPETQYF
TRBV7-2	TRBJ2-1	-	-	TGTGCCAGCAGCAGCGCCCCCTACAATGAGCAGTTCTTC	CASSSAPYNEQFF
TRBV6-5	TRBJ2-3	-	TRBD2	TGTGCCAGCAGTCAGGAATTTCGACTAGCAACAGATACGCAGTATTTT	CASSQEFRLATDTQYF
TRBV12-3/TRBV12-4	TRBJ1-2	-	-	TGTGCCAGCAGGGGCAGGGAATATGGCTACACCTTC	CASRGREYGYTF
TRBV5-6	TRBJ1-2	-	TRBD1	TGTGCCAGCACGCCCGGGACAGGGGCCGGGGGCTACACCTTC	CASTPGTGAGGYTF
TRBV5-6	TRBJ2-1	-	TRBD2	TGTGCCAGCAGCTCTTTAGCGGGAGATGAGCAGTTCTTC	CASSSLAGDEQFF
TRBV3-1	TRBJ2-7	few	-	TGTGCCAGCAAGTCAAAGATGGACGGGCAGTACTTC	CASKSKMDGQYF
TRBV6-5	TRBJ2-5	-	-	TGTGCCAGCAGTTCACCCGGGACCCTGGGAGAGACCCAGTACTTC	CASSSPGTLGETQYF
TRBV20-1	TRBJ2-5	-	-	TGCAGTGCTAGAGATAGCGGCCGTCAGACCCAGTACTTC	CSARDSGRQTQYF
TRBV7-8	TRBJ2-1	-	-	TGTGCCAGCAGCTTAAGTCAAGAGAATGAGCAGTTCTTC	CASSLSQENEQFF
TRBV5-4	TRBJ2-5	-	-	TGTGCCAGCAGCTCTGACGACAGACAAGAGACCCAGTACTTC	CASSSDDRQETQYF
TRBV9	TRBJ2-7	few	TRBD1	TGTGCCAGCAGCAATGCAAGGACAGGGCCGTCCTACGAGCAGTACTTC	CASSNARTGPSYEQYF
TRBV5-1	TRBJ2-7	-	TRBD1	TGCGCCAGCAGCGGCCGGGACAGACCGTCCTACGAGCAGTACTTC	CASSGRDRPSYEQYF
TRBV9	TRBJ2-1	-	-	TGTGCCAGCAGCGTAGGGTCAGGTGGGAAGAACAATGAGCAGTTCTTC	CASSVGSGGKNNEQFF
TRBV20-1	TRBJ1-1	-	-	TGCAGTGCTAGAGATTTTGTACTAGCAAACACTGAAGCTTTCTTT	CSARDFVLANTEAFF
TRBV6-6	TRBJ1-1	few	TRBD1	TGTGCCAGCAGTACGACAGGGGTGAGGACTGAAGCTTTCTTT	CASSTTGVRTEAFF
TRBV7-3	TRBJ2-1	few	TRBD2	TGTGCCAGCAGCCCAACCGGGACTAGCAATGAGCAGTTCTTC	CASSPTGTSNEQFF
TRBV11-2	TRBJ2-3	-	TRBD1	TGTGCCAGCAGACTAACCGGGACAGGGGGCACAGATACGCAGTATTTT	CASRLTGTGGTDTQYF
TRBV9	TRBJ2-7	-	-	TGTGCCAGCAGCGTAGCCGGAAACTACGAGCAGTACTTC	CASSVAGNYEQYF
TRBV28	TRBJ1-2	few	-	TGTGCCAGCAGTGCCTCTCGGGGCCCCCTCCGGGTTGGCTACACCTTC	CASSASRGPLRVGYTF
TRBV28	TRBJ2-2	-	-	TGTGCCTCAGCTCAGAGGCCCGGGGAGCTGTTTTTT	CASAQRPGELFF
TRBV28	TRBJ1-1	-	-	TGTGCCAGCAGTTTCGCGGGCGGAGCTTTCTTT	CASSFAGGAFF
TRBV15	TRBJ2-7	-	TRBD1	TGTGCCACCAGCAGGACAACCCGGGACAGGGAGAACGAGCAGTACTTC	CATSRTTRDRENEQYF
TRBV15	TRBJ2-7	-	-	TGTGCCACCAGCAGAGATGGAGGGGACGAGCAGTACTTC	CATSRDGGDEQYF
TRBV7-2	TRBJ2-1	-	-	TGTGCCAGCAGCTTAGCGACCCAAGGGCAGTTCTTC	CASSLATQGQFF
TRBV9	TRBJ1-3	-	-	TGTGCCAGCAGCGTACAGGCAATCTCTGGAAACACCATATATTTT	CASSVQAISGNTIYF
TRBV7-2	TRBJ2-5	-	-	TGTGCCAGCACTCCTGGGGGGACCCAGTACTTC	CASTPGGTQYF
TRBV7-2	TRBJ2-3	-	-	TGTGCCAGCAGCTTATACGGAGGGGGTAGCACAGATACGCAGTATTTT	CASSLYGGGSTDTQYF
TRBV11-2	TRBJ1-1	few	-	TGTGCCAGCAGCAAAGGAGGCGGGCCGGCTTTCTTT	CASSKGGGPAFF